The T cell receptor (beta chain) under discussion was sequenced for a study of T cell repertoires in cytomegalovirus infection (dated by TCRdb to about 2019). Context from the whole study: The peptide stimulations were aimed at well-studied HLA-B-restricted epitopes as well as recently identified HLA-C-restricted CMV epitopes, whose presentation resists viral immunomodulation. Because public TCR beta signatures pointed to carriage of CMV infection together with the matching HLA type, the HLA type of each donor mattered for the analysis. Beyond this particular receptor, the publication reports: Cumulative frequency of public TCR beta family members discriminated carriers of CMV infection plus the relevant HLA type in this cohort and an independent roughly 330-donor cohort. In the ex vivo response, HLA-C-restricted CMV-specific TCR beta clonotypes were dominant, and in two of eight donors the single most frequent clonotype came from this HLA-C-restricted group.

CDR1 and CDR2 are read off the germline V gene (reference sequence) as SEHNR and FQNEAQ. Deletion took 8 bases off V and 4 bases off J, with a span of 12 bases between the germline ends. Its CDR3 holds 13 amino acids, cysteine through phenylalanine. CDR3 DNA is the only sequence kept; it has 39 bases, read in frame from the first base. This clonotype was picked up a small number of times. Its antigen specificity is not known. Base qualities are not provided; no much larger clone lies one nucleotide away. This sample's treatment or condition label indicates: in vitro stimulation with specific CMV peptide epitopes to enrich CMV-specific T cells. Instrument on record: Illumina HiSeq 1500. In-frame beta chains were kept once TCRdb had trimmed the public reads at Q25 with fastp and called clones with MiXCR. Every distinct CDR3 protein forms one entry, paired with its most common genes and DNA. The sample table lists some 150,000 distinct CDR3 sequences, approximately 30% of them with a count of one. Together, the top ten hold 45% to 55% of the sample.

This clonotype originated in a human donor in good health (CMV status not recorded). Some clones in this sample may be carry-over from other donors' samples. The chain is assembled from TRBV7-9 and TRBJ2-1; tentative D gene TRBD2, with 6 bases matching. Sample: CD8+ T cells from cultured PBMCs, taken from culture after CMV antigen stimulation. This receptor has the CDR3 CASWDLLYNEQFF. The nucleotides are TGTGCCAGCTGGGACTTATTATACAATGAGCAGTTCTTC.